This passage covers 31 T cell receptor beta chains from one sample sequenced in a study of tumor and adjacent non-tumor tissue in lung cancer. No cell sorting was done before RNA was extracted from the tissue. More than 3 cm separated this lung sample from the edge of the tumor. The library came from three nested PCR rounds adapted from ARM-PCR protocols. TCRdb analysed the multiplex PCR reads with MiXCR anew, one entry per CDR3 protein. In the table there are 75,000 to 90,000 distinct CDR3 sequences, around 82% of which are singletons. Input material: distant non-tumor lung tissue. The receptors come from a woman aged 45 to 65 with non-small cell lung cancer.

As for this clonotype: This may stem from a read error, because a much larger clone lies one nucleotide away. V is TRBV19 and J is TRBJ1-5; D remains unclear. Germline CDR1 is LNHDA and CDR2 is SQIVND (reference sequence). The CDR3 is 12 residues long. CDR3 in DNA: TGTACCAGTAGTGTGGCATACGGACCCCAGCATTTT. Its protein is CTSSVAYGPQHF.

J is TRBJ1-1 and V is TRBV6-5, with D uncertain. The CDR3 runs to 13 residues. Trimming cost V 2 bases and J 7 bases, with 11 bases left between them. Germline CDR1 and CDR2: MNHEY and SVGAGI. The CDR3 region is CASSYVMNYEAFF. CDR3 bases: TGTGCCAGCAGTTACGTTATGAACTATGAAGCTTTCTTT.

About this clonotype itself: Without the conserved terminal phenylalanine or tryptophan, this CDR3 likely stems from a read error. The rearrangement links TRBV5-4 to TRBJ2-4; D is perhaps TRBD1 or TRBD2 (6 bases each). The CDR3 consists of 16 residues. Germline V gene data show CDR1 as SGHNT and CDR2 as YYREEE (reference sequence). The CDR3 loop is CTSSRDRGQTTNIQYL. CDR3 sequence (DNA): TGTACCAGCAGCCGAGACCGGGGGCAGACCACAAACATTCAGTACTTG.

Regarding this clonotype: The junction departs from the called germline gene at one end, perhaps through a read error. The chain employs TRBV11-2 and TRBJ2-7, with D uncertain. The CDR3 contains 12 residues. Germline V lookup: CDR1 SGHAT, CDR2 FQNNGV. CDR3 amino acids: CASSLAAYEHHF. The CDR3 DNA reads TGTGCCAGCAGCTTAGCGGCCTACGAGCATCACTTC.

V gene TRBV6-1 combines with J gene TRBJ1-2; possible D gene TRBD1, 6 bases. This CDR3 region has 15 residues. The germline V gene encodes CDR1 MNHNS and CDR2 SASEGT. The V end was cut by 6 bases, the J end by 4 bases, with 18 bases between. The CDR3 region has the DNA TGTGCCAGCAGGGTAGGGCCGGGGGCCGGCTATGGCTACACCTTC. Its protein is CASRVGPGAGYGYTF.

This clonotype has more than one count but fewer than ten. Possible read error: a much larger clone is one base away. This chain joins TRBV4-1 and TRBJ2-3; D not certain. The CDR3 is 13 amino acids. Germline CDR1 and CDR2: MGHRA and YSYEKL. The CDR3 protein is CTSSLRSTDTQYF. As DNA, the CDR3 is TGCACCAGCAGCTTACGGAGCACAGATACGCAGTATTTT.

As to this clonotype: Being one base from a much bigger clone, this may be a read error. This CDR3 reads CASTSGTPKNIHYF. For the CDR3, the DNA is TGTGCCAGCACCTCCGGGACACCAAAAAACATTCATTACTTC. This chain links TRBV28 with TRBJ2-4; D perhaps matches TRBD1 (6 bases). The length of the CDR3 is 14 residues. Germline CDR1 is MDHEN and CDR2 is SYDVKM.

The chain employs TRBV10-1 and TRBJ1-2; D gene ambiguous. CDR3 length equals 10 residues. V gave up 10 bases and J gave up 7 bases, with 10 bases separating them. CDR1 WNHNN and CDR2 SYGVQD come from the germline V gene (reference sequence). The CDR3 loop reads CATLTAGYTF. The CDR3 region has the DNA TGCGCCACTCTAACGGCTGGCTACACCTTC.

V is TRBV6-1 and J is TRBJ2-1; possibly TRBD1 or TRBD2 for D (6 bases each). The CDR3 length is 16 residues. CDR1 is MNHNS and CDR2 is SASEGT in the germline V gene. Between the trimmed V and J ends, which lost 10 bases and 15 bases, there was a span of 34 bases. This chain's CDR3 is CANRGGTEGILDSRFF. In DNA, the CDR3 is TGTGCCAACAGAGGGGGGACCGAAGGAATCTTGGATTCCCGGTTCTTC.

This chain connects TRBV6-5 to TRBJ2-1, with a weak D call TRBD2 (6 bases). CDR3 size: 14 residues. Germline CDR1 is MNHEY and CDR2 is SVGAGI. The CDR3 DNA reads TGTAGCAGCAGACTAGGGATAACCTACAATGAGCAGTTCTTC. Translation: CSSRLGITYNEQFF.

For this clonotype: A junction end diverges from the germline sequence, so it may reflect a read error. V usage is TRBV10-1 and J usage is TRBJ2-2; D is undetermined. Per the germline V gene, CDR1 is WNHNN and CDR2 is SYGVQD (reference sequence). The CDR3 consists of 13 residues. DNA for the CDR3: TGCGCCAGCTGGCTAGGGAACACCGAGGAGCTGTTTTTT. Its translation is CASWLGNTEELFF.

This clonotype was seen ten or more times. J is TRBJ2-7 and V is TRBV5-6, with a weak D call TRBD1 (6 bases). V lost 7 bases and J lost 3, with 14 bases in between. This CDR3 spans 13 amino acids. CDR1 and CDR2 from the germline V gene are SGHDT and YYEEEE. In nucleotides, the CDR3 is TGTGCCAGCCGCGGCAGGGGCATCTACGAGCAGTACTTC. Encoded protein: CASRGRGIYEQYF.

There are a few counts of this clonotype. The CDR3 does not close with the conserved phenylalanine or tryptophan, likely indicating a read error. The CDR3 sequence: CASSQEGAGGLPYNEQFL. CDR3 DNA: TGTGCCAGCAGCCAAGAAGGGGCGGGAGGACTCCCCTACAATGAGCAGTTCCTC. The rearrangement joins TRBV14 to TRBJ2-1; TRBD2 matches at 8 bases. Germline V CDR1 and CDR2: SGHDN, FVKESK. The CDR3 is made up of 18 amino acids. V lost 0 bases to trimming and J lost 2 bases; unmatched junction nucleotides: 9.

This clonotype was seen only once. One junction end does not reproduce the germline sequence, and a read error may be involved. The chain joins TRBV12-3 or TRBV12-4 to TRBJ2-1; perhaps TRBD2 as D (6 bases). The CDR3 extends over 15 amino acids. The CDR3 region has the DNA TGTGTCAGCAGTTCCCCGGGACTGGGATCTAATGAGCAATTCTTC. Amino acid sequence: CVSSSPGLGSNEQFF.

Concerning this clonotype itself: It may be a read error: a sequence one base away is much more abundant. The gene calls are TRBV10-1 and TRBJ2-3; D not certain. Looked up from germline, CDR1 is WNHNN and CDR2 is SYGVQD (reference sequence). CDR3 length: 16 amino acids. The V gene lost 8 bases and the J gene lost 1 base, with 19 bases spanning the gap. CDR3 nucleotides: TGCGCCAGCCTTGCCAACGCAGGTGAACGCACAGATACGCAGTATTTT. Translated: CASLANAGERTDTQYF.

Turning to this clonotype: The junction does not match germline at one end; this may be a read error. In DNA, the CDR3 is TGTGCTAATTCCCCCGCAGGCTCCTACATTGAGCAGTTCTTC. As protein: CANSPAGSYIEQFF. This chain connects TRBV10-3 to TRBJ2-1; no clear D. Germline assignment: CDR1 ENHRY and CDR2 SYGVKD. This CDR3 has 14 residues.

In its sample, this clonotype was seen many times. The CDR3 bases are TGCAGTGCTAGAGAGGTGGACTCCTACGAGCAGTACTTC. It specifies CSAREVDSYEQYF. J is TRBJ2-7 and V is TRBV20-1, with unresolved D. CDR1 and CDR2 (germline): DFQATT, SNEGSKA (reference sequence). The germline V and J ends were trimmed by 0 bases and 0 bases, with 6 bases remaining between them. This CDR3 is 13 amino acids long.

Comments on this clonotype: The CDR3 does not close with the conserved phenylalanine or tryptophan, likely indicating a read error. The chain has TRBV28 and TRBJ2-7; the D is unclear. V was cut by 4 bases and J by 9 bases, with 13 bases left in between. The CDR3 loop spans 12 amino acids. Germline CDR1 MDHEN, CDR2 SYDVKM. The CDR3 DNA reads TGTGCCAGCAGTTCCCCGGGCTTTCGGCAGTACTCC. Residues: CASSSPGFRQYS.

In the case of this clonotype: A much larger clone is a single base away; this may be a read error. The genes are TRBV20-1 and TRBJ2-7, with 7 bases that match TRBD1. CDR3 length equals 14 residues. The germline CDR1 and CDR2 sequences are DFQATT and SNEGSKA (reference sequence). V dropped 2 bases and J dropped 6; count of bases not matched to a gene: 10. CDR3 loop: CSARPWRQGPEQYF. The DNA for the CDR3 is TGCAGTGCTAGACCTTGGAGACAGGGCCCCGAGCAGTACTTC.

There are many counts of this clonotype. The V call is TRBV5-1, the J call TRBJ1-2; 10 nucleotides agree with TRBD1. This CDR3 is built from 14 residues. V trimming: 4 bases; J trimming: 6 bases; junction bases outside the gene matches: 6. CDR1 and CDR2 from the germline V gene are SGHRS and YFSETQ. The DNA of the CDR3 is TGCGCCAGCAGCCCGGGACAGGGGTTGGATGGCTACACCTTC. Translating it yields CASSPGQGLDGYTF.

In its sample, this clonotype was seen once. This sequence may be a read error, since a much larger clone differs from it by one base. Here the CDR3 reads CSARASLAKNILYF. In DNA, the CDR3 is TGCAGTGCTAGAGCGAGCCTAGCCAAAAACATTCTGTACTTC. The chain couples TRBV20-1 to TRBJ2-4; maybe TRBD2 (5 bases). The CDR3 spans 14 residues. Per germline, CDR1 DFQATT and CDR2 SNEGSKA (reference sequence).

Worth noting for this clonotype: At one end, the junction sequence differs from germline, possibly due to a read error. The chain links TRBV12-3 or TRBV12-4 to TRBJ1-2, with 7 bases that match TRBD1. This CDR3 has 13 amino acids. CDR3 DNA: TGTGTCAGCAGTCCGAGGGACAGCAATGGCTACACCTTC. Encoded protein: CVSSPRDSNGYTF.

In regard to this clonotype: Relative to the germline gene, one junction end is altered; a read error may explain this. The rearrangement uses TRBV29-1 and TRBJ1-1, with D unclear. Germline V lookup: CDR1 SQVTM, CDR2 ANQGSEA. There are 12 residues in the CDR3. The DNA for the CDR3 is TGTAGCGTTGAGGAAGGGAACAATGAAACTTTCTTT. Its protein is CSVEEGNNETFF.

This clonotype was counted a single time. At one end, the junction sequence differs from germline, possibly due to a read error. J is TRBJ2-5 and V is TRBV4-2; 7 bases line up with TRBD2. From germline, CDR1 is LGHNA and CDR2 YNFKEQ. There are 15 residues in the CDR3. The CDR3 DNA sequence: TGTACCAGCAGCCAAGTTCCGGGAGGACAAGAGACTCTGTACTTC. This gives the protein CTSSQVPGGQETLYF.

For this clonotype: The CDR3 carries no conserved terminal phenylalanine or tryptophan, so it likely arises from a read error. The rearrangement uses TRBV6-4 and TRBJ2-2, with D tentatively TRBD2 (5 bases). The length of the CDR3 is 14 residues. The germline V gene has CDR1 MRHNA and CDR2 SNTAGT. For the CDR3, the DNA is TGTGCCAGCAGTGAGGCGGAGAACACCGGGGTGCTGTTTTCT. Amino acid sequence: CASSEAENTGVLFS.

This clonotype is a singleton in its sample. A junction end diverges from the germline sequence, so it may reflect a read error. The rearrangement joins TRBV4-1 to TRBJ2-5; a possible D gene is TRBD2 (5 bases). There are 12 residues in the CDR3. Germline CDR1 and CDR2: MGHRA and YSYEKL. Written as DNA, the CDR3 is TGCGCCTGCAGCCAAGGAGGAGAGACCCGGTACTTC. Protein sequence: CACSQGGETRYF.

For this clonotype: Mismatch with germline at one junction end may stem from a read error. The chain carries TRBV6-1 and TRBJ2-5; 10 nucleotides align to TRBD2. CDR1 MNHNS and CDR2 SASEGT come from the germline V gene. The CDR3 totals 17 residues. The CDR3 nucleotides are TGTGCCAGCAGTGAAGAGGTAGCGGGAGGACGGAGGGAGACCCAATACTTC. Its translation: CASSEEVAGGRRETQYF.

V and J are TRBV20-1 and TRBJ2-7; D is unclear. This CDR3 region has 14 residues. Germline CDR1 and CDR2: DFQATT and SNEGSKA (reference sequence). V was pared by 8 bases and J by 2 bases, with 19 bases between. For the CDR3, the DNA is TGCAGTACCGGACCCCCTCGCGGCCCCTACGAGCAGTACTTC. Its protein product is CSTGPPRGPYEQYF.

As regards this clonotype: A much larger clone is a single base away; this may be a read error. The gene calls are TRBV20-1 and TRBJ2-7; no clear D. Germline V gene lookup returns CDR1 DFQATT and CDR2 SNEGSKA (reference sequence). The CDR3 runs to 13 residues. The chain's CDR3 is CSPRDEVGHEQYF. The CDR3 DNA reads TGCAGTCCTAGAGATGAGGTGGGCCACGAGCAGTACTTC.

This clonotype has more than one count but fewer than ten. A read error may explain this, as a much larger clone is one base away. Since no conserved phenylalanine or tryptophan closes the CDR3, a read error is the likely cause. The rearrangement uses TRBV6-1 and TRBJ1-2; 8 positions match TRBD1. This CDR3 comprises 14 residues. With 9 bases clipped from V and 7 bases from J, the junction kept 13 bases outside the gene matches. Germline-derived CDR1 and CDR2 are MNHNS and SASEGT. This CDR3 is CASITGGRVSGYTS. The DNA of the CDR3 is TGTGCCAGTATAACAGGGGGGCGCGTATCTGGCTACACCTCC.

Regarding this clonotype: The junction differs from germline at one of its ends, possibly a read error. The chain combines TRBV12-3 or TRBV12-4 with TRBJ1-5, with D perhaps matching TRBD1 (6 bases). There are 15 residues in the CDR3. Here the CDR3 reads CVRSPFSGAYQPQHF. The CDR3 DNA reads as TGTGTCAGAAGTCCCTTCTCGGGGGCGTATCAACCCCAGCATTTT.